Below, 28 T cell receptor beta chains from the same sample are listed, as sequenced in a study of blood T cell repertoires in COVID-19. The repertoire was sequenced with immunoSEQ multiplex PCR; TCRdb's copy has only in-frame clones and lacks some. The table records about 190,000 clones, approximately 89% of them present only once. The source material was peripheral blood. The receptors were gathered from a woman between 25 and 40 years old with acute or convalescent COVID-19.

V usage is TRBV5-3 and J usage is TRBJ2-7; D is unresolved. TRBV5-3 has ORF status, its function being uncertain. This CDR3 comprises 15 residues. Trimming left V 4 bases short and J 0 bases short, with 14 bases between. The CDR3: CARSPHSNSSYEQYF. In nucleotides, the CDR3 is TGTGCCAGAAGCCCCCACTCGAACAGCTCCTACGAGCAGTACTTC.

In its sample, this clone was seen once. This sequence joins TRBV5-4 and TRBJ1-1, with a tentative D call TRBD1 (6 bases). The germline V and J ends were trimmed by 2 bases and 1 base, with 12 bases remaining between them. This CDR3 is 15 amino acids long. CDR1 is SGHNT and CDR2 is YYREEE in the germline V gene (reference sequence). CDR3 bases: TGTGCCAGCAGCTTCGCGGGGGCCAAGAACACTGAAGCTTTCTTT. Protein product: CASSFAGAKNTEAFF.

The chain has TRBV5-1 and TRBJ2-1, with 9 bases aligning to TRBD2. This CDR3 has 15 residues. The V gene's germline CDR1 is SGHRS and CDR2 YFSETQ. J gave up 6 bases and V 0 bases, and 4 bases lay outside the gene matches. This CDR3 is CASSLEGLASNEQFF. The CDR3 DNA follows: TGCGCCAGCAGCTTGGAAGGACTAGCGAGCAATGAGCAGTTCTTC.

This clone was seen a single time. The genes are TRBV9 and TRBJ2-7; perhaps TRBD2 as D (5 bases). Looked up from germline, CDR1 is SGDLS and CDR2 is YYNGEE. Between the trimmed V and J ends, which lost 8 bases and 5 bases, there was a span of 11 bases. CDR3 length equals 11 residues. Written as DNA, the CDR3 is TGTGCCAGTAGTCCCGGGGACGAGCAGTACTTC. Protein sequence: CASSPGDEQYF.

The chain employs TRBV3-1 (or the pseudogene TRBV3-2) and TRBJ2-5; 14 nucleotides agree with TRBD2. The trim removed 3 bases at V and 5 bases at J, leaving 5 bases unmatched. CDR1 is LGHDT, CDR2 YNNKEL, per germline (reference sequence). The CDR3 is 16 amino acids. CDR3 bases: TGTGCCAGCAGCCAGTTGGGACTAGCGGGAGAGGAGACCCAGTACTTC. Translation gives CASSQLGLAGEETQYF.

The CDR3 coding sequence is TGTGCCTGGAGTGTACGTATCGCGGAAGCTTTCTTT. Protein: CAWSVRIAEAFF. The gene calls are TRBV30 and TRBJ1-1; D is ambiguous. Trimming removed 0 bases from V and 8 bases from J, with 10 bases in between. The germline V gene has CDR1 GTSNPN and CDR2 SVGIG (reference sequence). The CDR3 spans 12 residues.

This chain connects TRBV29-1 to TRBJ2-3, with 8 bases identical to TRBD1. The CDR3 is made up of 12 amino acids. Losses at the gene ends were 6 bases for V and 4 bases for J; bases not matched to a gene: 3. Germline lookup yields CDR1 SQVTM and CDR2 ANQGSEA. The CDR3: CSVRTGPDTQYF. Written as DNA, the CDR3 is TGCAGCGTCCGGACAGGGCCAGATACGCAGTATTTT.

The chain recombines TRBV21-1 with TRBJ1-5; TRBD1 is taken as the D call from the table, unchecked against the DNA. TRBV21-1 is labeled a pseudogene. This CDR3 is built from 17 residues. In DNA form, the CDR3 reads TGTGCCAGCAGCAAACAGGGGCCCGCAGGCGGCAATCAGCCCCAGCATTTT. It codes for CASSKQGPAGGNQPQHF.

The chain has TRBV28 and TRBJ2-7, with 8 bases lining up with TRBD1. The CDR3 loop spans 14 amino acids. Trimming at V came to 8 bases and at J to 0 bases, leaving 6 bases not matched to a gene. The germline CDR1 and CDR2 sequences are MDHEN and SYDVKM. DNA for the CDR3: TGTGCCAGCGCAGGGGGCTCGAGCTCCTACGAGCAGTACTTC. Protein: CASAGGSSSYEQYF.

The genes are TRBV13 and TRBJ1-5; D not resolved. This CDR3 comprises 12 residues. Trimming removed 0 bases at V and 7 bases at J, with 4 bases between. The germline CDR1 and CDR2 sequences are PRHDT and FYEKMQ (reference sequence). CDR3 in DNA: TGTGCCAGCAGCTTAGGCTCCCAGCCCCAGCATTTT. This encodes CASSLGSQPQHF.

The chain carries TRBV5-1 and TRBJ2-3, with D maybe TRBD2 (6 bases). V shed 7 bases and J shed 0 bases, with 9 bases lying between them. CDR3 length: 13 residues. CDR1 SGHRS and CDR2 YFSETQ come from the germline V gene. CDR3 DNA sequence: TGCGCCAGCGGGACTTCTAGCACAGATACGCAGTATTTT. It translates to CASGTSSTDTQYF.

This chain links TRBV6-5 with TRBJ2-4; the D gene is possibly TRBD2 (5 bases). Trimming shortened V by 6 bases and J by 7 bases, and 7 bases separated the two germline ends. The CDR3 runs to 11 residues. The germline gives CDR1 MNHEY, CDR2 SVGAGI. As DNA, the CDR3 is TGTGCCAGCAGGAGAGGGAACATTCAGTACTTC. Its translation: CASRRGNIQYF.

This rearrangement joins TRBV18 to TRBJ2-5; 7 bases align to TRBD2. With V trimmed by 3 bases and J by 5 bases, 9 bases remained unmatched. This CDR3 has 15 residues. Germline V gene lookup returns CDR1 KGHSH and CDR2 LQKENI. CDR3 in DNA: TGTGCCAGCTCACCGGGGGAGGGGAGCTCCGAGACCCAGTACTTC. This translates into CASSPGEGSSETQYF.

The chain has TRBV2 and TRBJ1-1, with D perhaps TRBD1 (6 bases). CDR1 SNHLY and CDR2 FYNNEI come from the germline V gene. The CDR3 has 16 amino acids. V was cut by 0 bases and J by 5 bases, with 16 bases left in between. The CDR3 nucleotides are TGTGCCAGCAGTGAAGCGCTTCGGGGGGCGAGAACTGAAGCTTTCTTT. Residues: CASSEALRGARTEAFF.

The rearrangement joins TRBV15 to TRBJ1-4; possibly TRBD1 for D (5 bases). Deletions cut 1 base from V and 8 bases from J, with 11 bases between. Germline assignment: CDR1 LNHNV and CDR2 YYDKDF (reference sequence). The CDR3 has 14 amino acids. The chain's CDR3 is CATSRGAGLEKLFF. CDR3 in DNA: TGTGCCACCAGCAGAGGGGCAGGGTTGGAAAAACTGTTTTTT. Together with reference TRBV15 and TRBJ1-4, the CDR3 gives the full variable domain: DAMVIQNPRYQVTQFGKPVTLSCSQTLNHNVMYWYQQKSSQAPKLLFHYYDKDFNNEADTPDNFQSRRPNTSFCFLDIRSPGLGDTAMYLCATSRGAGLEKLFFGSGTQLSVL.

This clone was detected only a few times. The V call is TRBV27, the J call TRBJ1-6; the D gene is possibly TRBD1 (6 bases). Trimming took off 8 bases at V and 7 bases at J, with 18 bases between the two ends. Germline lookup yields CDR1 MNHEY and CDR2 SMNVEV (reference sequence). This CDR3 region has 15 residues. The CDR3 DNA is TGTGCCAGCGGGGGGGCGGGGTACGGGAATTCACCCCTCCACTTT. Translating it yields CASGGAGYGNSPLHF.

The rearrangement uses TRBV28 and TRBJ2-3, with unresolved D. The CDR3 sequence is 14 residues long. Germline lookup yields CDR1 MDHEN and CDR2 SYDVKM. V lost 6 bases and J lost 2, with 12 bases in between. CDR3 DNA: TGTGCCAGCAGCAGAGACACGAACACAGATACGCAGTATTTT. It yields the protein CASSRDTNTDTQYF.

The rearrangement joins TRBV9 to TRBJ2-7; 10 bases map to TRBD1. V dropped 3 bases and J dropped 5; count of bases not matched to a gene: 5. Germline V CDR1 and CDR2: SGDLS, YYNGEE. This CDR3 is 14 amino acids long. CDR3 nucleotide sequence: TGTGCCAGCAGCGCCTTGACAGGGGGCGACGAGCAGTACTTC. This translates into CASSALTGGDEQYF.

The chain uses TRBV2 and TRBJ2-7; 9 bases agree with TRBD2. Germline V gene sequence: CDR1 SNHLY, CDR2 FYNNEI. The J segment lost 4 bases and the V segment lost 4 bases, leaving 8 bases of the junction unmatched. The CDR3 covers 15 residues. The CDR3 DNA sequence: TGTGCCAGCAGTGGGATAGCGGGAGTCGTGTACGAGCAGTACTTC. Protein sequence: CASSGIAGVVYEQYF.

The V and J genes are TRBV7-8 and TRBJ2-7, with 8 positions matching TRBD2. The germline V gene has CDR1 SGHVS and CDR2 FQNEAQ. Trimming took 5 bases from V and 2 from J; bases not matched to a gene: 14. The CDR3 consists of 17 residues. The CDR3 is CASSTQIWTSKTYEQYF. The CDR3 DNA reads TGTGCCAGCAGCACTCAGATCTGGACTAGCAAAACCTACGAGCAGTACTTC.

The CDR3: CASSSPGHHNEQFF. CDR3 DNA: TGTGCCAGCAGTAGCCCGGGACACCACAATGAGCAGTTCTTC. This chain links TRBV2 with TRBJ2-1; D possibly corresponds to TRBD1 (6 bases). The CDR3 loop spans 14 amino acids. Trimming took 5 bases from V and 5 from J, leaving 13 bases between them. Germline CDR1 is SNHLY and CDR2 is FYNNEI.

The rearrangement uses TRBV11-2 and TRBJ1-3, with 7 positions matching TRBD1. The J segment lost 0 bases and the V segment lost 8 bases, leaving 10 bases of the junction unmatched. The germline gives CDR1 SGHAT, CDR2 FQNNGV. This CDR3 region has 16 residues. DNA for the CDR3: TGTGCCAGCCGAATGCCGGGACAGAGCTCTGGAAACACCATATATTTT. Protein product: CASRMPGQSSGNTIYF.

The chain has TRBV4-1 and TRBJ2-1; tentative D call: TRBD2 (6 bases). This CDR3 has 13 amino acids. Germline loops: CDR1 MGHRA, CDR2 YSYEKL. Trimming cost V 4 bases and J 6 bases, with 10 bases left between them. Here the CDR3 DNA reads TGCGCCAGCAGCCCGGGACTCGGCAATGAGCAGTTCTTC. This translates into CASSPGLGNEQFF.

The chain links TRBV5-4 to TRBJ2-5; 9 bases fit TRBD1. The germline V gene encodes CDR1 SGHNT and CDR2 YYREEE (reference sequence). Trimming took 4 bases from V and 6 from J; bases not matched to a gene: 10. This CDR3 has 15 amino acids. CDR3: CASSGGQGIDKTQYF. CDR3 in DNA: TGTGCCAGCAGCGGCGGACAGGGGATTGATAAGACCCAGTACTTC.

This clone was counted only a few times. The chain joins TRBV7-2 to TRBJ2-1; no clear D gene. CDR3 length: 11 residues. V gave up 5 bases and J gave up 9 bases, with 8 bases separating them. The germline CDR1 and CDR2 sequences are SGHTA and FQGNSA. The CDR3 reads CASSQSPEQFF. CDR3 sequence (DNA): TGTGCCAGCAGCCAATCCCCTGAGCAGTTCTTC.

The rearrangement links TRBV18 to TRBJ2-2; D unresolved. Trimming shortened V by 2 bases and J by 2 bases, and 6 bases separated the two germline ends. Germline CDR1 and CDR2: KGHSH and LQKENI. The CDR3 runs to 14 residues. Written as DNA, the CDR3 is TGTGCCAGCTCACCAACTGCTAACACCGGGGAGCTGTTTTTT. Protein: CASSPTANTGELFF.

J is TRBJ2-5 and V is TRBV11-3, with 9 bases fitting TRBD2. Germline V gene data show CDR1 as SGHNT and CDR2 as YENEEA. CDR3 size: 14 residues. The trim removed 4 bases at V and 4 bases at J, leaving 4 bases unmatched. CDR3 region: CASSSSGLAETQYF. In DNA, the CDR3 is TGTGCCAGCAGCTCTTCGGGACTAGCAGAGACCCAGTACTTC.

The J gene is TRBJ2-5, the V gene TRBV10-2; tentatively, D is TRBD2 (5 bases). Germline-derived CDR1 and CDR2 are WSHSY and SAAADI. V dropped 7 bases and J dropped 7 bases, with 10 bases sitting between them. This CDR3 has 11 residues. CDR3 sequence reads: CASNVEGTQYF. The DNA for the CDR3 is TGCGCCAGCAATGTCGAGGGGACCCAGTACTTC.